This entry lists 28 T cell receptor beta chains sequenced from one sample in a study of human T cells and chemical hapten exposure. TCRdb analysed the RACE reads with MiXCR anew, one entry per CDR3 protein. The sample lists 330,000 or so distinct CDR3 sequences; about 6% were seen once. The time point was: patch test 2, 6 weeks after DPC sensitization. The treatment denotes: therapeutic diphenylcyclopropenone sensitization with weekly scalp DPC. The sample here was whole blood, taken in connection with sensitization to the hapten diphenylcyclopropenone (DPC). These TCRs come from a woman between 18 and 30 years old with alopecia areata. Some clones in this sample may be carry-over from other donors' samples.

This clonotype appeared many times. The gene calls are TRBV2 and TRBJ1-1, with 9 nucleotides matching TRBD1. V lost 2 bases, J lost 8 bases, and 6 bases stayed unmatched. Germline-derived CDR1 and CDR2 are SNHLY and FYNNEI. CDR3 length: 14 amino acids. The CDR3 nucleotides read TGTGCCAGCAGTGAATCCAGGACAGGGGTGGAAGCTTTCTTT. This codes for CASSESRTGVEAFF. The full variable domain, its missing parts supplied by reference TRBV2 and TRBJ1-1, is EPEVTQTPSHQVTQMGQEVILRCVPISNHLYFYWYRQILGQKVEFLVSFYNNEISEKSEIFDDQFSVERPDGSNFTLKIRSTKLEDSAMYFCASSESRTGVEAFFGQGTRLTVV.

This clonotype was observed many times. V and J are TRBV28 and TRBJ1-5, with TRBD1 matching 7 bases. Germline assignment: CDR1 MDHEN and CDR2 SYDVKM. Trimming at V came to 7 bases and at J to 6 bases, leaving 9 bases not matched to a gene. The CDR3 has 14 residues. CDR3 nucleotide sequence: TGTGCCAGCACCCCAGGGGGGGCGGGTCAGCCCCAGCATTTT. Amino acid sequence: CASTPGGAGQPQHF.

This clonotype was picked up many times. The chain couples TRBV7-6 to TRBJ1-1, with TRBD1 matching 7 bases. CDR1 and CDR2 (germline): SGHVS, FNYEAQ. After removal of 3 bases from V and 2 bases from J, the junction contained 6 bases not matched to a gene. This CDR3 has 15 residues. The CDR3 reads CASSLVGGGNTEAFF. The CDR3 nucleotides read TGTGCCAGCAGCTTGGTAGGGGGCGGAAACACTGAAGCTTTCTTT.

This clonotype was seen at least ten times. The chain links TRBV4-3 to TRBJ1-6; a possible D gene is TRBD1 (6 bases). This CDR3 contains 15 residues. Germline lookup yields CDR1 LGHNA and CDR2 YSLEER. The V end was cut by 5 bases, the J end by 7 bases, with 15 bases between. The CDR3 bases are TGCGCCAGCAGCTACGACACAGGGCGCAATTCACCCCTCCACTTT. Translating gives CASSYDTGRNSPLHF.

This clonotype was detected a few times. As DNA, the CDR3 is TGTGCCAGCAGCCTCGGTGGGACTAGCCGTACCTACGAGCAGTACTTC. Translated: CASSLGGTSRTYEQYF. The genes are TRBV5-4 and TRBJ2-7; 9 nucleotides match TRBD2. The junction had 10 bases not matched to a gene; V was cut back by 4 bases and J by 2 bases. Germline V gene data show CDR1 as SGHNT and CDR2 as YYREEE (reference sequence). The CDR3 loop spans 16 amino acids. Filled out from reference TRBV5-4 and TRBJ2-7, the complete variable domain reads ETGVTQSPTHLIKTRGQQVTLRCSSQSGHNTVSWYQQALGQGPQFIFQYYREEENGRGNFPPRFSGLQFPNYSSELNVNALELDDSALYLCASSLGGTSRTYEQYFGPGTRLTVT.

This clonotype was found a few times. The rearrangement joins TRBV3-1 to TRBJ2-3; D remains ambiguous. V gave up 4 bases and J gave up 4 bases, with 12 bases separating them. This CDR3 comprises 14 residues. Germline CDR1 reads LGHDT; CDR2 reads YNNKEL (reference sequence). CDR3 DNA sequence: TGTGCCAGCAGCCCCTCTACCCCGCCAGATACGCAGTATTTT. Translation: CASSPSTPPDTQYF.

This chain uses TRBV3-1 with TRBJ2-1, with 11 bases aligning to TRBD2. The germline gives CDR1 LGHDT, CDR2 YNNKEL (reference sequence). The CDR3 runs to 16 residues. V dropped 1 base and J dropped 4; count of bases not matched to a gene: 3. The CDR3 nucleotides read TGTGCCAGCAGCCAAGCCGGGACTAGCGGATACAATGAGCAGTTCTTC. Amino acids: CASSQAGTSGYNEQFF.

This clonotype was counted ten times or more. V gene TRBV7-2 combines with J gene TRBJ2-3; D may be TRBD2 (5 bases). Germline V gene data show CDR1 as SGHTA and CDR2 as FQGNSA. Deletions cut 5 bases from V and 2 bases from J, with 11 bases between. The CDR3 length is 14 residues. The DNA of the CDR3 is TGTGCCAGCAGCACTAGGAAGACCACAGATACGCAGTATTTT. Its protein is CASSTRKTTDTQYF.

This clonotype was seen ten or more times. The V call is TRBV9, the J call TRBJ1-1; TRBD1 aligns across 8 bases. V lost 3 bases to trimming and J lost 3 bases; unmatched junction nucleotides: 13. This CDR3 region has 17 residues. Germline V CDR1 and CDR2: SGDLS, YYNGEE. This CDR3 reads CASSAPSQGAQDTEAFF. The CDR3 nucleotides are TGTGCCAGCAGCGCCCCTTCCCAGGGGGCGCAGGACACTGAAGCTTTCTTT.

The table lists this clonotype with a few counts. The chain employs TRBV7-2 and TRBJ2-2; 8 bases are shared with TRBD1. This CDR3 has 17 amino acids. Germline lookup yields CDR1 SGHTA and CDR2 FQGNSA. The V and J ends lost 1 base and 3 bases, in that order; junction bases with no gene match: 7. This chain's CDR3 is CASSLGLDRVDTGELFF. As DNA, the CDR3 is TGTGCCAGCAGCTTAGGGTTGGACAGGGTGGACACCGGGGAGCTGTTTTTT.

This clonotype was observed at least ten times. CDR3 sequence reads: CASALWPQDGEQYF. The CDR3 DNA is TGTGCCAGCGCCCTTTGGCCCCAGGATGGCGAGCAGTACTTC. The chain combines TRBV7-3 with TRBJ2-7; no definite D call. The CDR3 is 14 amino acids. Germline V lookup: CDR1 SGHTA, CDR2 FQGTGA. V lost 8 bases and J lost 6, with 20 bases in between. The variable domain in full, completed from reference TRBV7-3 and TRBJ2-7, reads GAGVSQTPSNKVTEKGKYVELRCDPISGHTALYWYRQSLGQGPEFLIYFQGTGAADDSGLPNDRFFAVRPEGSVSTLKIQRTERGDSAVYLCASALWPQDGEQYFGPGTRLTVT.

The chain combines TRBV6-2 or TRBV6-3 with TRBJ2-7; D possibly corresponds to TRBD1 (6 bases). The CDR3 spans 14 residues. V gave up 4 bases and J gave up 2 bases, with 12 bases separating them. Germline loops: CDR1 MNHEY, CDR2 SVGEGT. CDR3 in DNA: TGTGCCAGCAGTTGGGTTACAGGGACCTACGAGCAGTACTTC. Residues: CASSWVTGTYEQYF.

This clonotype was counted at least ten times. This chain uses TRBV4-3 with TRBJ1-5; D is unclear. The CDR3 is made up of 15 amino acids. Trimming stripped 0 bases from V and 2 bases from J, with 8 bases between. In germline, CDR1 is LGHNA, CDR2 YSLEER. The CDR3 is CASSQDSEGNQPQHF. The CDR3, as DNA: TGCGCCAGCAGCCAAGATAGTGAGGGCAATCAGCCCCAGCATTTT.

In this sample, this clonotype turned up many times. The rearrangement joins TRBV10-2 to TRBJ1-6, with D uncertain. V gave up 7 bases and J gave up 7 bases, with 11 bases separating them. Looked up from germline, CDR1 is WSHSY and CDR2 is SAAADI. CDR3 size: 13 residues. CDR3 amino acids: CASMGGRNSPLHF. Written as DNA, the CDR3 is TGCGCCAGCATGGGCGGAAGAAATTCACCCCTCCACTTT.

This clonotype was found a few times. The rearrangement links TRBV18 to TRBJ1-6, with a possible D match to TRBD1 (6 bases). The germline V and J ends were trimmed by 4 bases and 6 bases, with 22 bases remaining between them. CDR1 KGHSH and CDR2 LQKENI come from the germline V gene. This CDR3 spans 18 amino acids. In nucleotides, the CDR3 is TGTGCCAGCTCACGTCTGAGTTTGGGGACACAAGTTAATTCACCCCTCCACTTT. Translated, it gives CASSRLSLGTQVNSPLHF.

This clonotype was picked up many times. V usage is TRBV7-2 and J usage is TRBJ1-6; 9 bases match TRBD1. CDR3 length: 16 residues. The trim removed 4 bases at V and 7 bases at J, leaving 8 bases unmatched. The germline CDR1 and CDR2 sequences are SGHTA and FQGNSA. The CDR3 DNA reads TGTGCCAGCAGCTCGCTGGGACAGGGAGGAAATTCACCCCTCCACTTT. Its translation: CASSSLGQGGNSPLHF.

This clonotype has only a few counts. The chain employs TRBV18 and TRBJ1-6, with D uncertain. There are 17 residues in the CDR3. V was clipped by 4 bases and J by 6 bases, with 19 bases between them. Germline CDR1 and CDR2: KGHSH and LQKENI. The CDR3 is CASSLLEFGASNSPLHF. The CDR3 bases are TGTGCCAGCTCACTCCTAGAATTTGGCGCTTCTAATTCACCCCTCCACTTT.

The genes are TRBV5-6 and TRBJ1-1; no clear D gene. Germline CDR1 and CDR2: SGHDT and YYEEEE. The V end lost 6 bases, the J end lost 5 bases, and 8 bases lay between the germline ends. The CDR3 is 11 amino acids. In DNA, the CDR3 is TGTGCCAGCACATCGTGGACTGAAGCTTTCTTT. This translates into CASTSWTEAFF.

This clonotype was observed a handful of times. As DNA, the CDR3 is TGTGCCATCAGTGGTGAGGGTTCCAATGAGCAGTTCTTC. It yields the protein CAISGEGSNEQFF. This sequence joins TRBV10-3 and TRBJ2-1, with D perhaps matching TRBD2 (5 bases). This CDR3 is built from 13 residues. The V gene's germline CDR1 is ENHRY and CDR2 SYGVKD. V shed 4 bases and J shed 6 bases, with 10 bases lying between them.

The rearrangement uses TRBV7-9 and TRBJ1-4; D is possibly TRBD1 (6 bases). CDR1 is SEHNR, CDR2 FQNEAQ, per germline (reference sequence). Trimming took off 6 bases at V and 4 bases at J, with 12 bases between the two ends. This CDR3 has 14 residues. CDR3 nucleotides: TGTGCCAGCAGTTCACAGGGCGTTAATGAAAAACTGTTTTTT. Translation gives CASSSQGVNEKLFF.

This clonotype has only a few counts. The rearrangement uses TRBV7-6 and TRBJ2-3; 7 bases are a match to TRBD2. From germline, CDR1 is SGHVS and CDR2 FNYEAQ. Germline trimming cut 1 base from V and 0 bases from J; bases unmatched to any gene: 7. The CDR3 covers 17 residues. The CDR3: CASSLGPSGASTDTQYF. CDR3 coding DNA: TGTGCCAGCAGCTTAGGGCCGAGCGGGGCGAGCACAGATACGCAGTATTTT.

This clonotype came up many times. The V and J genes are TRBV10-3 and TRBJ1-1; TRBD1 matches 10 bases. The CDR3 length is 15 residues. Germline trimming cut 5 bases from V and 1 base from J; bases unmatched to any gene: 4. Germline V gene lookup returns CDR1 ENHRY and CDR2 SYGVKD. In DNA, the CDR3 is TGTGCCATCAGTCCGGGACAGGGGACGAACACTGAAGCTTTCTTT. Protein: CAISPGQGTNTEAFF.

A few counts support this clonotype. J is TRBJ1-6 and V is TRBV6-2 or TRBV6-3; unclear D gene. The CDR3 runs 16 residues. Germline-derived CDR1 and CDR2 are MNHEY and SVGEGT. V lost 2 bases to trimming and J lost 10 bases, with 18 bases between them. DNA for the CDR3: TGTGCCAGCAGTTACCGGGTTTCGGGGAATGTATCACCCCTCCACTTT. Encoded protein: CASSYRVSGNVSPLHF.

This clonotype was seen ten or more times. The gene calls are TRBV20-1 and TRBJ1-5, with unresolved D. The CDR3 runs to 13 residues. Germline assignment: CDR1 DFQATT and CDR2 SNEGSKA (reference sequence). V lost 6 bases to trimming and J lost 3 bases, with 12 bases between them. CDR3 amino acids: CSALDVNNQPQHF. DNA for the CDR3: TGCAGTGCCCTGGACGTTAACAATCAGCCCCAGCATTTT.

V gene TRBV9 combines with J gene TRBJ1-2; no definite D call. From germline, CDR1 is SGDLS and CDR2 YYNGEE. Trimming left V 4 bases short and J 5 bases short, with 15 bases between. The CDR3 totals 14 residues. The CDR3 loop is CASSPDPGGYGYTF. CDR3 DNA sequence: TGTGCCAGCAGCCCCGACCCCGGAGGGTATGGCTACACCTTC.

This clonotype appeared many times. The genes are TRBV7-9 and TRBJ1-3, with 9 positions matching TRBD1. Germline values: CDR1 SEHNR, CDR2 FQNEAQ (reference sequence). CDR3 length equals 14 residues. V shed 4 bases, J shed 4 bases, and the junction held 2 bases outside the gene matches. DNA for the CDR3: TGTGCCAGCAGCTGGGACAGGGCCGGAAACACCATATATTTT. Protein sequence: CASSWDRAGNTIYF.

This clonotype was observed a few times. The genes are TRBV10-3 and TRBJ2-2; perhaps TRBD1 as D (6 bases). CDR3 length equals 14 residues. The germline gives CDR1 ENHRY, CDR2 SYGVKD. V was pared by 3 bases and J by 6 bases, with 11 bases between. The CDR3 here is CAISERGFAGELFF. CDR3 bases: TGTGCCATCAGTGAAAGGGGGTTTGCCGGGGAGCTGTTTTTT.

This clonotype was seen many times. The chain has TRBV27 and TRBJ1-5; tentative D call: TRBD1 (5 bases). The V and J ends lost 0 bases and 6 bases respectively, with 9 bases between them. The CDR3 extends over 14 amino acids. CDR1 and CDR2 (germline): MNHEY, SMNVEV (reference sequence). CDR3: CASSLSVGGQPQHF. CDR3 coding DNA: TGTGCCAGCAGTTTATCGGTCGGGGGTCAGCCCCAGCATTTT.